This T cell receptor (beta chain) was captured by sequencing in a study of blood T cell repertoires in COVID-19. Looking at the study overall: COVID-19 samples, acute and convalescent, were from the United States, Italy and Spain.

Germline trimming cut 6 bases from V and 3 bases from J; bases unmatched to any gene: 10. Per the germline V gene, CDR1 is SQVTM and CDR2 is ANQGSEA. This CDR3 has 14 amino acids. As handled by the study authors: Estimates of nucleated cell counts were drawn from the amplification of reference gene primers. Sequenced by immunoSEQ multiplex PCR; TCRdb stores in-frame clones only, minus some. Clonal size and the V and J genes are those of that table, whereas D and trimming came from the DNA. The sample shows about 150,000 clones, around 88% of them seen only once. The V and J genes are TRBV29-1 and TRBJ1-1; 7 bases are shared with TRBD1. The sequencing input was peripheral blood. The TCR comes from a human donor in a cohort sampled during active COVID-19. CDR3 DNA sequence: TGCAGCGTGCAACCGACAGGGAGGTACACTGAAGCTTTCTTT. This encodes CSVQPTGRYTEAFF.